These T cell receptor beta chains were read from a single sample in a study of control samples from healthy donors and cancer patients. Some clones are missing from TCRdb's copy, which holds only in-frame ones; the method was immunoSEQ multiplex PCR. The profile covers 84,000 or so clones, with more than 65% appearing a single time and around a tenth taken by the ten largest. Sequences were obtained from PBMCs. The receptors come from a man in his sixties with head and neck cancer. The CDR3 runs from the conserved cysteine through the conserved F or W. The D gene is left open where the match is weak. Not every row has a clone size; where given, it reads once, few, many or a size class.

D,length,J,V,size,CDR3,DNA
TRBD1,14,TRBJ2-5,TRBV28,NA,CASSPGQAQETQYF,TGTGCCAGCAGTCCGGGACAGGCGCAAGAGACCCAGTACTTC
NA,13,TRBJ2-7,TRBV10-3,NA,CAISEGSTYEQYF,TGTGCCATCAGTGAGGGGTCCACCTACGAGCAGTACTTC
NA,13,TRBJ2-3,TRBV19,NA,CASSPRDTDTQYF,TGTGCCAGCTCCCCTAGGGACACAGATACGCAGTATTTT
NA,15,TRBJ2-5,TRBV24-1,NA,CATSDTGSGQETQYF,TGTGCCACCAGTGATACCGGGAGTGGGCAAGAGACCCAGTACTTC
NA,14,TRBJ1-5,TRBV27,NA,CASSLYWENQPQHF,TGTGCCAGCAGTCTCTACTGGGAGAATCAGCCCCAGCATTTT
NA,14,TRBJ1-4,TRBV27,NA,CASSKQEYNEKLFF,TGTGCCAGCAGTAAACAGGAGTATAATGAAAAACTGTTTTTT
NA,13,TRBJ1-3,TRBV29-1,few,CSAAGGGRNTIYF,TGCAGCGCCGCCGGGGGTGGCAGAAACACCATATATTTT
TRBD2,13,TRBJ2-5,TRBV20-1,NA,CSASLAGRETQYF,TGCAGTGCTAGTCTAGCGGGAAGGGAGACCCAGTACTTC
TRBD1,15,TRBJ1-6,TRBV5-4,few,CASSLSGGAGSPLHF,TGTGCCAGCAGCTTATCAGGGGGCGCAGGTTCACCCCTCCACTTT
NA,14,TRBJ2-1,TRBV28,NA,CASIKAGPYNEQFF,TGTGCCAGCATCAAAGCGGGTCCATACAATGAGCAGTTCTTC
NA,15,TRBJ1-2,TRBV6-4,NA,CASSESGGPSYGYTF,TGTGCCAGCAGTGAATCTGGGGGGCCGAGCTATGGCTACACCTTC
TRBD1,13,TRBJ2-7,TRBV18,few,CASSGTGGREQYF,TGTGCCAGCTCGGGGACAGGGGGCCGCGAGCAGTACTTC
TRBD1,17,TRBJ2-3,TRBV5-1,NA,CASSPLIGTGGLDTQYF,TGCGCCAGCAGCCCCCTTATAGGGACAGGGGGTCTAGATACGCAGTATTTT
TRBD2,12,TRBJ2-7,TRBV29-1,once,CSVEASGIEQYF,TGCAGCGTTGAGGCTAGCGGGATCGAGCAGTACTTC
NA,15,TRBJ2-7,TRBV6-5,NA,CASSPRPGRSYEQYF,TGTGCCAGCAGTCCGCGCCCTGGGCGATCCTACGAGCAGTACTTC
NA,16,TRBJ1-1,TRBV5-1,NA,CASSFLAGPLNTEAFF,TGCGCCAGCAGCTTCTTGGCAGGCCCGCTGAACACTGAAGCTTTCTTT
TRBD2,15,TRBJ2-1,TRBV5-1,NA,CASSLGPGGSNEQFF,TGCGCCAGCAGCTTGGGGCCGGGGGGGAGCAATGAGCAGTTCTTC
TRBD1,18,TRBJ2-7,TRBV28,few,CASSPPTGGSAIGYEQYF,TGTGCCAGCAGTCCCCCGACAGGGGGCTCGGCTATTGGCTACGAGCAGTACTTC
TRBD1,14,TRBJ2-1,TRBV9,NA,CASSVGQGYNEQFF,TGTGCCAGCAGCGTCGGACAGGGTTACAATGAGCAGTTCTTC
NA,15,TRBJ2-7,TRBV7-9,once,CASSPGPTYLGEQYF,TGTGCCAGCAGCCCCGGACCCACCTACCTTGGCGAGCAGTACTTC
TRBD1,16,TRBJ2-1,TRBV4-1,NA,CASSQVGTAAGGEQFF,TGCGCCAGCAGCCAAGTAGGGACAGCGGCCGGAGGTGAGCAGTTCTTC
TRBD2,15,TRBJ2-3,TRBV5-1,few,CASSLTSGRTDTQYF,TGCGCCAGCAGCTTGACTAGCGGGAGGACAGATACGCAGTATTTT
TRBD2,15,TRBJ2-3,TRBV6-2/TRBV6-3,NA,CASSYPSGSTDTQYF,TGTGCCAGCAGTTACCCTAGCGGTAGCACAGATACGCAGTATTTT
NA,15,TRBJ1-5,TRBV5-5,NA,CASSFSGSGNQPQHF,TGTGCCAGCAGCTTTTCGGGGTCGGGCAATCAGCCCCAGCATTTT
NA,13,TRBJ2-5,TRBV5-1,NA,CASSGGPSETQYF,TGCGCCAGCAGCGGGGGACCGTCCGAGACCCAGTACTTC
NA,15,TRBJ2-1,TRBV12-5,NA,CASGDWASVRNEQFF,TGTGCTAGTGGCGATTGGGCCTCGGTTAGGAATGAGCAGTTCTTC
TRBD2,15,TRBJ2-7,TRBV2,NA,CASSPTGTSYGEQYF,TGTGCCAGCAGCCCCACCGGGACTAGCTATGGCGAGCAGTACTTC
NA,13,TRBJ1-4,TRBV29-1,NA,CSVQGSSNEKLFF,TGCAGCGTACAGGGTTCAAGTAATGAAAAACTGTTTTTT
NA,12,TRBJ1-4,TRBV5-1,once,CASSPDSEKLFF,TGCGCCAGCAGCCCGGACAGTGAAAAACTGTTTTTT
NA,14,TRBJ2-5,TRBV6-4,NA,CAGSDSSGAQTQYF,TGTGCCGGCAGTGACTCGAGTGGCGCGCAGACCCAGTACTTC
TRBD2,15,TRBJ2-2,TRBV2,NA,CASREGLAGTGELFF,TGTGCCAGCAGGGAGGGACTAGCAGGCACCGGGGAGCTGTTTTTT
NA,12,TRBJ2-7,TRBV29-1,NA,CSVIVGAYEQYF,TGCAGCGTTATTGTAGGGGCCTACGAGCAGTACTTC
NA,15,TRBJ2-3,TRBV5-1,NA,CASSFRGASTDTQYF,TGCGCCAGCAGCTTCAGGGGAGCTAGCACAGATACGCAGTATTTT
NA,16,TRBJ2-5,TRBV19,NA,CASSMEGKSLRETQYF,TGTGCCAGTAGTATGGAGGGCAAATCCCTCCGAGAGACCCAGTACTTC
NA,14,TRBJ2-7,TRBV7-9,NA,CASSRGGNSYEQYF,TGTGCCAGCAGCCGGGGCGGAAACTCCTACGAGCAGTACTTC
NA,15,TRBJ2-1,TRBV27,NA,CASSLVGAQYNEQFF,TGTGCCAGCAGTTTAGTGGGGGCGCAGTACAATGAGCAGTTCTTC
NA,14,TRBJ1-5,TRBV16,NA,CASSPSNSNQPQHF,TGTGCCAGCAGCCCGTCCAATAGCAATCAGCCCCAGCATTTT
NA,13,TRBJ2-7,TRBV30,few,CAWNRGGRYEQYF,TGTGCCTGGAACAGGGGTGGGAGGTACGAGCAGTACTTC
NA,18,TRBJ2-6,TRBV5-1,NA,CASSLGGTTSPGANVLTF,TGCGCCAGCAGCTTGGGGGGGACAACCTCCCCTGGGGCCAACGTCCTGACTTTC
NA,17,TRBJ1-5,TRBV19,many,CASSIATLGIGNQPQHF,TGTGCCAGTAGTATAGCGACGCTGGGGATCGGCAATCAGCCCCAGCATTTT
TRBD1,15,TRBJ2-7,TRBV5-4,NA,CASRPPGTGSLEQYF,TGTGCCAGCAGACCCCCCGGGACAGGGAGTCTCGAGCAGTACTTC
NA,15,TRBJ2-4,TRBV9,NA,CASSVGTASKNIQYF,TGTGCCAGCAGCGTAGGAACAGCCTCCAAAAACATTCAGTACTTC
TRBD2,15,TRBJ2-5,TRBV7-8,NA,CASSPPLGEGETQYF,TGTGCCAGCAGCCCCCCTCTGGGGGAGGGAGAGACCCAGTACTTC
NA,13,TRBJ2-1,TRBV9,NA,CASSVSGGNEQFF,TGTGCCAGCAGCGTTAGTGGCGGGAATGAGCAGTTCTTC
TRBD2,15,TRBJ2-3,TRBV27,NA,CASGLPPSGGDTQYF,TGTGCCAGCGGGCTCCCACCAAGCGGGGGGGATACGCAGTATTTT
TRBD2,18,TRBJ2-3,TRBV19,NA,CASSRTQGLAGVLDTQYF,TGTGCCAGTAGTAGAACCCAGGGACTAGCGGGAGTGTTGGATACGCAGTATTTT
TRBD2,16,TRBJ2-7,TRBV5-4,NA,CASSRHRGGLEYEQYF,TGTGCCAGCAGCCGACACCGCGGGGGGCTTGAATACGAGCAGTACTTC
NA,14,TRBJ1-2,TRBV7-9,NA,CASSLGEGIYGYTF,TGTGCCAGCAGCTTAGGGGAGGGAATCTATGGCTACACCTTC